These T cell receptor beta chains were read from a single sample in a study of response to subunit inactivated influenza vaccine. One entry per CDR3 protein, called by TCRdb with MiXCR from the RT-PCR reads. This repertoire shows hundreds of thousands of distinct CDR3 sequences, 12% to 15% found once; its top ten account for approximately 7.6%. The sequencing here drew on PBMCs from blood, taken 14 to 15 days before vaccination. Receptors originate from a man aged 45 to 65 who received an inactivated influenza vaccine. CDR3s include the opening cysteine and the closing phenylalanine or tryptophan. Fields, in order: clone size, V gene, J gene, D gene, CDR3 protein, CDR3 DNA. D genes are given only for firm matches. Only some rows state a clone size, as once, few, many or a class for expanded clones.

.	TRBV6-5	TRBJ2-7	.	CASSYYRAYEQYF	TGTGCCAGCAGTTACTACAGGGCATACGAGCAGTACTTC
.	TRBV7-9	TRBJ2-7	TRBD2	CASNQARTSGRYEQYF	TGTGCCAGCAACCAAGCCCGTACTAGCGGGAGGTACGAGCAGTACTTC
few	TRBV11-2	TRBJ2-7	.	CASGEGVTNSYEQYF	TGTGCCAGCGGGGAGGGGGTGACTAATTCCTACGAGCAGTACTTC
few	TRBV7-9	TRBJ1-4	.	CASSSYTATNEKLFF	TGTGCCAGCAGCTCTTACACAGCAACTAATGAAAAACTGTTTTTT
.	TRBV28	TRBJ2-5	TRBD2	CASSTRQLAARETQYF	TGTGCCAGCAGTACCAGACAACTAGCGGCAAGAGAGACCCAGTACTTC
.	TRBV29-1	TRBJ2-3	TRBD1	CSVVTGGSTDTQYF	TGCAGCGTGGTGACAGGGGGTAGCACAGATACGCAGTATTTT
.	TRBV9	TRBJ2-7	.	CASSVGPPGGGYELYF	TGTGCCAGCAGCGTAGGTCCTCCTGGGGGGGGCTACGAGCTGTACTTC
many	TRBV5-1	TRBJ1-1	.	CASSTQAGRDTEAFF	TGCGCCAGCAGCACCCAAGCGGGCAGGGACACTGAAGCTTTCTTT
once	TRBV20-1	TRBJ1-5	.	CSASPASLSNQPQHF	TGCAGTGCTAGTCCCGCCTCCCTGAGCAATCAGCCCCAGCATTTT
.	TRBV12-3/TRBV12-4	TRBJ2-3	.	CASSLGRGRDTQYF	TGTGCCAGCAGTTTAGGCAGGGGACGGGATACGCAGTATTTT
few	TRBV5-1	TRBJ2-5	.	CASSLMGAQTQYF	TGCGCCAGCAGCTTGATGGGGGCACAGACCCAGTACTTC
few	TRBV12-3/TRBV12-4	TRBJ2-2	TRBD1	CASSSPGTGTGELFF	TGTGCCAGCAGTTCTCCCGGGACAGGGACCGGGGAGCTGTTTTTT
.	TRBV12-3/TRBV12-4	TRBJ1-2	.	CARSFLYGYTF	TGTGCCAGGAGTTTCCTTTATGGCTACACCTTC
.	TRBV5-1	TRBJ2-5	.	CASSLGTEGETQYF	TGCGCCAGCAGCTTGGGTACAGAGGGTGAGACCCAGTACTTC
.	TRBV7-2	TRBJ2-4	TRBD2	CASSSSSSGSNIQYF	TGTGCCAGCAGCTCCAGTTCTAGCGGGAGTAACATTCAGTACTTC
.	TRBV20-1	TRBJ2-7	TRBD2	CSAGRTSGAYEQYF	TGCAGTGCCGGACGGACTAGCGGAGCCTACGAGCAGTACTTC
.	TRBV11-2	TRBJ1-3	.	CASSSTIGSHGNTIYF	TGTGCCAGCAGCTCCACTATCGGTTCCCACGGAAACACCATATATTTT
.	TRBV5-1	TRBJ2-5	TRBD2	CASSSSGSEETQYF	TGCGCCAGCAGCTCAAGCGGGAGTGAGGAGACCCAGTACTTC
few	TRBV20-1	TRBJ2-5	TRBD2	CSARDLLATHQETQYF	TGCAGTGCTAGAGACTTACTAGCGACTCACCAAGAGACCCAGTACTTC
many	TRBV12-3/TRBV12-4	TRBJ2-5	TRBD1	CASSWGQGAGETQYF	TGTGCCAGCAGTTGGGGACAGGGGGCTGGAGAGACCCAGTACTTC
many	TRBV24-1	TRBJ2-1	.	CATRGSGSYNEQFF	TGTGCCACTAGGGGGTCGGGGTCCTACAATGAGCAGTTCTTC
many	TRBV20-1	TRBJ2-7	.	CSARVATDEQYF	TGCAGTGCTAGAGTAGCGACAGACGAGCAGTACTTC
.	TRBV7-8	TRBJ1-4	TRBD1	CASSLGPGQAQNEKLFF	TGTGCCAGCAGCTTAGGCCCTGGACAGGCCCAGAATGAAAAACTGTTTTTT
few	TRBV2	TRBJ1-6	.	CASSPDLYSPLHF	TGTGCCAGCAGTCCGGACCTGTATTCACCCCTCCACTTT
.	TRBV7-2	TRBJ1-1	.	CASRPRLLNTEAFF	TGTGCCAGCAGACCTCGGCTCCTGAACACTGAAGCTTTCTTT
few	TRBV21-1	TRBJ2-7	.	CASSNRQGAYEQYF	TGTGCCAGCAGCAACCGACAGGGGGCCTACGAGCAGTACTTC
.	TRBV20-1	TRBJ2-2	TRBD1	CSARVTGGFTGELFF	TGCAGTGCTAGAGTTACAGGGGGATTCACCGGGGAGCTGTTTTTT
many	TRBV7-9	TRBJ2-1	.	CASSLSQAVEQFF	TGTGCCAGCAGCTTATCCCAAGCGGTTGAGCAGTTCTTC
few	TRBV10-3	TRBJ2-3	.	CAISGDRTDTQYF	TGTGCCATCAGTGGGGACCGCACAGATACGCAGTATTTT
few	TRBV7-3	TRBJ2-2	.	CASSPAGWGAELFF	TGTGCCAGCAGCCCCGCGGGATGGGGAGCGGAGCTGTTTTTT
few	TRBV12-3/TRBV12-4	TRBJ2-2	.	CASSLVTRTGELFF	TGTGCCAGCAGTTTAGTGACTAGAACAGGGGAGCTGTTTTTT
many	TRBV28	TRBJ2-7	TRBD1	CASSPESWTGAGGQYF	TGTGCCAGCAGCCCAGAAAGTTGGACAGGGGCTGGTGGGCAGTACTTC
few	TRBV20-1	TRBJ2-7	.	CSASWGHSYEQYF	TGCAGTGCTAGCTGGGGGCACTCCTACGAGCAGTACTTC
few	TRBV5-1	TRBJ2-7	.	CASRQTTYEQYF	TGCGCCAGCAGGCAGACTACCTACGAGCAGTACTTC
.	TRBV12-3/TRBV12-4	TRBJ2-2	.	CASSSALVATGELFF	TGTGCCAGCAGTTCGGCTCTAGTGGCCACCGGGGAGCTGTTTTTT
.	TRBV7-8	TRBJ2-2	.	CASSLVVPNAGELFF	TGTGCCAGCAGCTTAGTTGTACCCAACGCCGGGGAGCTGTTTTTT
few	TRBV7-2	TRBJ2-5	.	CASSLGGLTTQETQYF	TGTGCCAGCAGCTTAGGGGGACTCACTACCCAAGAGACCCAGTACTTC
few	TRBV3-1	TRBJ2-1	.	CASSLQRGGGNEQFF	TGTGCCAGCAGCCTACAAAGGGGAGGGGGCAATGAGCAGTTCTTC
.	TRBV20-1	TRBJ2-5	.	CSASQIRETQYF	TGCAGTGCTAGCCAAATTAGGGAGACCCAGTACTTC
many	TRBV28	TRBJ2-4	.	CASSFGTFAAKNIQYF	TGTGCCAGCAGTTTTGGGACATTTGCAGCCAAAAACATTCAGTACTTC
.	TRBV12-3/TRBV12-4	TRBJ2-5	TRBD1	CASSSAGQGKETQYF	TGTGCCAGCAGTTCCGCGGGACAGGGGAAAGAGACCCAGTACTTC
.	TRBV7-9	TRBJ2-1	TRBD1	CASSLGRQGINEQFF	TGTGCCAGCAGCTTAGGCCGACAGGGAATCAATGAGCAGTTCTTC
few	TRBV19	TRBJ2-7	TRBD1	CASSTDGTRGSYEQYF	TGTGCCAGTAGTACAGACGGGACCAGGGGGTCCTACGAGCAGTACTTC
few	TRBV6-1	TRBJ2-2	.	CASSRRWTGDTGELFF	TGTGCCAGCAGTCGCCGCTGGACGGGAGACACCGGGGAGCTGTTTTTT